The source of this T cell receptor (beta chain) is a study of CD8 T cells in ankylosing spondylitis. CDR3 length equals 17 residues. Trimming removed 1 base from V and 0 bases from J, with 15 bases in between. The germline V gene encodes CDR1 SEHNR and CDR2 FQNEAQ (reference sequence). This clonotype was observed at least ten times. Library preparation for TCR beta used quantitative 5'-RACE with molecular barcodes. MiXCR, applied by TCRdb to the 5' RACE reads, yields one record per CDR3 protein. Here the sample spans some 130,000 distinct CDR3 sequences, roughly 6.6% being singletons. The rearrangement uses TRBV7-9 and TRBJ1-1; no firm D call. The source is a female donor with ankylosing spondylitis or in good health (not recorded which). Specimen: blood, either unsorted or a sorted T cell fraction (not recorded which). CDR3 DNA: TGTGCCAGCAGCTTAGGGACGTTCAGAAAGATGAACACTGAAGCTTTCTTT. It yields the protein CASSLGTFRKMNTEAFF.